These 6 T cell receptor beta chains were sequenced from one sample in a study of spatial heterogeneity in lung cancer. The time point denotes: sample taken at primary tumor resection. Their recognized antigens are unknown. Study findings and constraints: Expanded intratumoral alpha and beta TCR counts tracked tumor mutation counts.

One entry per CDR3 protein results from TCRdb running MiXCR on the 5' RACE reads. The sample yields roughly 5,300 distinct CDR3 sequences, under 8.5% seen once. This specimen was lung tumor tissue, taken at surgery. Receptors were obtained from a female donor with early-stage non-small cell lung cancer.

This clonotype qualifies as medium-sized. J is TRBJ1-6 and V is TRBV3-1, with 7 nucleotides matching TRBD1. The V gene end was trimmed by 5 bases and the J gene end by 4 bases; junction bases not matched to a gene: 2. From germline, CDR1 is LGHDT and CDR2 YNNKEL (reference sequence). The CDR3 spans 14 residues. Here the CDR3 reads CASSGTAYNSPLHF. CDR3 nucleotide sequence: TGTGCCAGCAGCGGGACAGCTTATAATTCACCCCTCCACTTT.

This clonotype was recorded at least ten times. The V and J genes are TRBV9 and TRBJ2-3; TRBD2 aligns across 9 bases. The CDR3 spans 15 residues. With V trimmed by 2 bases and J by 3 bases, 4 bases remained unmatched. The germline V gene has CDR1 SGDLS and CDR2 YYNGEE. The CDR3 bases are TGTGCCAGCAGCGTTGGCGGGGGGGCAACAGATACGCAGTATTTT. It is translated as CASSVGGGATDTQYF. The variable domain in full, with the rest retrieved from reference TRBV9 and TRBJ2-3, is DSGVTQTPKHLITATGQRVTLRCSPRSGDLSVYWYQQSLDQGLQFLIQYYNGEERAKGNILERFSAQQFPDLHSELNLSSLELGDSALYFCASSVGGGATDTQYFGPGTRLTVL.

This clonotype was seen repeatedly, ten times or more. The chain links TRBV19 to TRBJ2-2, with D perhaps matching TRBD2 (7 bases). The CDR3 consists of 19 residues. The germline gives CDR1 LNHDA, CDR2 SQIVND (reference sequence). Trimming shortened V by 3 bases and J by 2 bases, and 22 bases separated the two germline ends. The CDR3 sequence: CASSITPGGGGPNTGELFF. Written as DNA, the CDR3 is TGTGCCAGTAGTATCACCCCCGGGGGAGGGGGGCCAAACACCGGGGAGCTGTTTTTT.

Ten or more counts support this clonotype. The chain recombines TRBV28 with TRBJ1-1; 8 bases are shared with TRBD1. Germline loops: CDR1 MDHEN, CDR2 SYDVKM. The V and J ends lost 6 bases and 3 bases, in that order; junction bases with no gene match: 12. The CDR3 is 16 amino acids. CDR3 amino acids: CASSHRQGPRYTEAFF. The CDR3, as DNA: TGTGCCAGCAGCCACCGACAGGGGCCTCGATACACTGAAGCTTTCTTT.

This clonotype was counted at least ten times. DNA for the CDR3: TGCGCCAGCAGGCCGGAGGAGAACACTGAAGCTTTCTTT. It specifies CASRPEENTEAFF. The chain combines TRBV5-1 with TRBJ1-1; D uncertain. The length of the CDR3 is 13 residues. V shed 5 bases and J shed 1 base, with 9 bases lying between them. Germline V gene lookup returns CDR1 SGHRS and CDR2 YFSETQ.

This clonotype was seen many times. The rearrangement links TRBV11-3 to TRBJ2-1, with 9 bases lining up with TRBD2. The trim removed 4 bases at V and 7 bases at J, leaving 8 bases unmatched. There are 15 residues in the CDR3. Germline V gene lookup returns CDR1 SGHNT and CDR2 YENEEA. The chain's CDR3 is CASSSYSGSENEQFF. Here the CDR3 DNA reads TGTGCCAGCAGCTCGTATAGCGGGAGTGAAAATGAGCAGTTCTTC.